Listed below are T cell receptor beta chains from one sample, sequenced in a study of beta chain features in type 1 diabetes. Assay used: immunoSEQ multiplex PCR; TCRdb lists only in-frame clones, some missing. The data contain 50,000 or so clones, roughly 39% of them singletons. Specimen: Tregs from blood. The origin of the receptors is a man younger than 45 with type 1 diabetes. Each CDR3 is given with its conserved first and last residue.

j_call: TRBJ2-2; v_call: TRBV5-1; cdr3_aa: CASSLISSRTGELFF
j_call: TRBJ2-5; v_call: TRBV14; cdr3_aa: CASSQDSLARETQYF
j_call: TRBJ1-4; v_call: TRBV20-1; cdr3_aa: CSASPGEKLFF
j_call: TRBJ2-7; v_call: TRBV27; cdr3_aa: CASSFQGRSYEQYF
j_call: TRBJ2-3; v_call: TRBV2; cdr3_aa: CASSGQPAVADTQYF
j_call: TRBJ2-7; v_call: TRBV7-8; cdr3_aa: CASSLAASGRSEQYF
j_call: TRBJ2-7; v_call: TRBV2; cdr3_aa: CASSEVQGYEQYF
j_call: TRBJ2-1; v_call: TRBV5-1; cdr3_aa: CASGLGSTVMGDEQFF
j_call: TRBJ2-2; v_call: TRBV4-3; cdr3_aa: CASSPQTGQITGELFF
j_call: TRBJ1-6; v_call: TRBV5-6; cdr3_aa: CARDFGSPLHF
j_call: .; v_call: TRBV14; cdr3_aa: CASSQDLGGPLYEQYF
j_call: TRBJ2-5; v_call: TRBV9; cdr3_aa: CASSVGGQGSSETQYF
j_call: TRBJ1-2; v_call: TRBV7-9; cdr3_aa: CASSLRSGQPYGYTF
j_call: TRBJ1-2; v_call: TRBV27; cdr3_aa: CASSLRGILSGYTF
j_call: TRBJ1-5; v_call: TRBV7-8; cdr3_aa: CASSFSGYSNQPQHF
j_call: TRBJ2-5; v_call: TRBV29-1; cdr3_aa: CSVDDGLRQETQYF
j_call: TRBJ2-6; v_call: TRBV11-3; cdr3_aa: CASSRGTGSGANVLTF
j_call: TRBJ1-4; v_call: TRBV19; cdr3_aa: CATALTRRTEKLFF
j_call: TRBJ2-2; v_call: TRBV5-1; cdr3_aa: CASSLAVGLAGANTGELFF
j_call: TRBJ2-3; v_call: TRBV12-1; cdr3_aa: CASSFVVVGPTNTQYF
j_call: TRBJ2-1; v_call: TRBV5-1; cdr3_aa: CASSLGTKFGDEQFF
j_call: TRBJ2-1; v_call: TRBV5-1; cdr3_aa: CASSLEYTYNEQFF
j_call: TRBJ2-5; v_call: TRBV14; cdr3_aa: CASSQRRGRRETQYF
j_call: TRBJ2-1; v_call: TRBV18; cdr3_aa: CASSPSSKGENEQFF
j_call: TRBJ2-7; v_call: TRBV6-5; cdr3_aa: CASSNRDRGRYEQYF
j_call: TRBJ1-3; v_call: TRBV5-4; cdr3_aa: CASSAGQGGSGNTIYF
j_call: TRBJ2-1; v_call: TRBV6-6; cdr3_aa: CASGRLGNEQFF
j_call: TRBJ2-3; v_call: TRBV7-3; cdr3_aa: CASSPGLAGAEDTQYF
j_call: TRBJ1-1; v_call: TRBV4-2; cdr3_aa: CASSQRGQGGRTEAFF
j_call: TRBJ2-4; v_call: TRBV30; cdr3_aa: CAWSWAGGGSKNIQYF
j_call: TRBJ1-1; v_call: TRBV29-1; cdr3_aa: CSVFGETEAFF
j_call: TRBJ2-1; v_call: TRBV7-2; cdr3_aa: CASSLDRGHNEQFF
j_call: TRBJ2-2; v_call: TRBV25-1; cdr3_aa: CASSPGSGETGELFF
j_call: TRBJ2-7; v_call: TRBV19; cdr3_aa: CASSNLGTSGSYEQYF
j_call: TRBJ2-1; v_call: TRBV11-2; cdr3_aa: CASSPPPGLQQFF
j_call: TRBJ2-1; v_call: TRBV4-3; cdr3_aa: CASSPRGASGSGSEQFF
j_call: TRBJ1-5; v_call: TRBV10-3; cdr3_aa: CAISESNGGQPQHF
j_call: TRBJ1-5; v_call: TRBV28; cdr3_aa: CASSRDRGPNQPQHF
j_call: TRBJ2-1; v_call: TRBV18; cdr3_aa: CASSPPGGNAYNEQFF
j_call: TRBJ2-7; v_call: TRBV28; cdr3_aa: CASSLRLAGGSYEQYF
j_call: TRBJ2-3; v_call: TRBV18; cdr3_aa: CASSPFSGGLEANTQYF
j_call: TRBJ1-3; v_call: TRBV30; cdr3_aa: CAWSVPGGNTIYF
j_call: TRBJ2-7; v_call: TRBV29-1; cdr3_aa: CSVGLGYF
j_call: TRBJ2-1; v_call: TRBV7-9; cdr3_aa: CASSFRTSGDNEQFF
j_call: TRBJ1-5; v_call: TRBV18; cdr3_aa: CASSNTPGSLYSNQPQHF
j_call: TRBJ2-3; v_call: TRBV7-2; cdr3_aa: CASSRQGAMMDTQYF
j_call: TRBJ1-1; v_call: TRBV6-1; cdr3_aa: CASSEWVALLNTEAFF
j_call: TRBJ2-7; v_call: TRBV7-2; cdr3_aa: CASSTRTSGGIYEQYF
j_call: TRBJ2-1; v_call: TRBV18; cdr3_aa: CASSSGGNNEQFF
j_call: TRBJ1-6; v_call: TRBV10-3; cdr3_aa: CAISGQNNSPLHF
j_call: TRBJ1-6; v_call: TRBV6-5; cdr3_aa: CASRGQGGNSPLHF
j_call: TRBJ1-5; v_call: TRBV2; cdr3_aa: CASRFDRGRDQPQHF
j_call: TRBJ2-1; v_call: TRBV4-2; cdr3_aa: CASSREASGSSDEQFF
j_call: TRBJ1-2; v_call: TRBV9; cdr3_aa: CASSPRAGKDYGYTF
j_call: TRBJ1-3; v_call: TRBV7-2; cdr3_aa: CASSRGTGAGNTIYF